This T cell receptor (beta chain) is drawn from a study of blood T cells in healthy people across ages. Study conclusions and caveats: Getting older went along with TCR beta diversity per million T cells dropping roughly linearly.

Sample-barcoded 5' priming and a J-beta primer mix drove a second PCR of 7 to 11 cycles. Each cDNA was tagged by a template-switch adaptor containing 12 random nucleotides. Each CDR3 protein is one row after TCRdb ran MiXCR on the 5' RACE reads. The sample includes 650,000 to 800,000 distinct CDR3 sequences, more than 45% seen only once; the top ten take approximately 13%. This clonotype has ten or more counts. The antigen remains undetermined. Each sample had at least 6.5 million PBMCs isolated. With each sample, at least 6 micrograms of total RNA were extracted. This CDR3 comprises 17 residues. Trimming took 3 bases from V and 1 from J; bases not matched to a gene: 6. Germline assignment: CDR1 DFQATT and CDR2 SNEGSKA (reference sequence).

Material: blood. V gene TRBV20-1 combines with J gene TRBJ2-1, with 13 bases identical to TRBD2. The sequence was collected from an elderly woman in good health. CDR3 bases: TGCAGTGCTAGTGGACTAGCGGGAGATAGGTCCTACAATGAGCAGTTCTTC. Translated, it gives CSASGLAGDRSYNEQFF.